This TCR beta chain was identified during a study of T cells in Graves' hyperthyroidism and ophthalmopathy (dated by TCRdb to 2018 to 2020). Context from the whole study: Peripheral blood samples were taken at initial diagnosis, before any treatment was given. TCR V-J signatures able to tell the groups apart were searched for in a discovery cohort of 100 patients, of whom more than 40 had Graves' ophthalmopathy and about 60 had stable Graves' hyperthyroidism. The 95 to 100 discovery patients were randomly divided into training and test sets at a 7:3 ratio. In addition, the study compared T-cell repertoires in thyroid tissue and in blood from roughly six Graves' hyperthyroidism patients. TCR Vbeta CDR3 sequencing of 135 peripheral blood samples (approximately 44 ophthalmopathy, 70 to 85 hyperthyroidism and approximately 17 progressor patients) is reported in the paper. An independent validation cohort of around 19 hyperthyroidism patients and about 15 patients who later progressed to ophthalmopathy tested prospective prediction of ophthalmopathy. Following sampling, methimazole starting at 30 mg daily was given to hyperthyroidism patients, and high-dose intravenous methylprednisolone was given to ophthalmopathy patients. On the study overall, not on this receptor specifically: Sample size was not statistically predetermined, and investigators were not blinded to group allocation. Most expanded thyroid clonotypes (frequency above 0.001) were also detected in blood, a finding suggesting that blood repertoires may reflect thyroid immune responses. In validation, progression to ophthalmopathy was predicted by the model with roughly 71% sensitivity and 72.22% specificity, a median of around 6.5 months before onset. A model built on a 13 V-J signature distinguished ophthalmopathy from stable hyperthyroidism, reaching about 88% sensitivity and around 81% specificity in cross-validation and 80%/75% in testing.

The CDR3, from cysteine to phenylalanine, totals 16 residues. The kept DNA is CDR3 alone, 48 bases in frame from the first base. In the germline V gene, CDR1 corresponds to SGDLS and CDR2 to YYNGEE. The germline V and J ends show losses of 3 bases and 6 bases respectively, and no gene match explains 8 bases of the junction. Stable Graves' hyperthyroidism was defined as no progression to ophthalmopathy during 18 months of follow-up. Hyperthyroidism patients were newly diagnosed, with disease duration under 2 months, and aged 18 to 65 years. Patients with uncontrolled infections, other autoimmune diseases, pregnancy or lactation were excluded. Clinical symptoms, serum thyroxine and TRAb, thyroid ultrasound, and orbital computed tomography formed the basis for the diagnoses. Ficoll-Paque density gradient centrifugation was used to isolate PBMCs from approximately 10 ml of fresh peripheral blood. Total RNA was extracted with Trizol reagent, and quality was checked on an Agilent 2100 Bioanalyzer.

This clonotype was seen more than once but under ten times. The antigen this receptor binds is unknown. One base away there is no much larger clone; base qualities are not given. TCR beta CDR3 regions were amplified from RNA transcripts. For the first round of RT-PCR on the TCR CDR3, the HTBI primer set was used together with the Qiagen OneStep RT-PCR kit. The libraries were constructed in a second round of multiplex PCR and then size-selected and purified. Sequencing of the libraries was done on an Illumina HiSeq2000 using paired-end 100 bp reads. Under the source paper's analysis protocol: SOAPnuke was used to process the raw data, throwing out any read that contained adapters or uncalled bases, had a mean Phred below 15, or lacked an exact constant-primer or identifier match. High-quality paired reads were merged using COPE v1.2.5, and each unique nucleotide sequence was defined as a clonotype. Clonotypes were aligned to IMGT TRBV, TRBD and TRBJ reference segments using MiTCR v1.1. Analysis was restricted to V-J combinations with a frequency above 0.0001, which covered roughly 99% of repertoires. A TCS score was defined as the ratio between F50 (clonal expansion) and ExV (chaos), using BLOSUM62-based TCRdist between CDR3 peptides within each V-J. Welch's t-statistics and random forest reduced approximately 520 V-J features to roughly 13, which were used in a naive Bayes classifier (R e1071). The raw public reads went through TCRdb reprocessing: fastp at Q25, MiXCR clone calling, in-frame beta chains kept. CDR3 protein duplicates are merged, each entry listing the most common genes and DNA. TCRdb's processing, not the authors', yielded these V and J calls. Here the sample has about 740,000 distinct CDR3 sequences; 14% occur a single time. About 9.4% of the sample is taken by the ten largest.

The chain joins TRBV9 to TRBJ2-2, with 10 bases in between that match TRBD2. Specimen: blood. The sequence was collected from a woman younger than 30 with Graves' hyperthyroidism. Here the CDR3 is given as CASSASSSGSPGELFF. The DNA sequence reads TGTGCCAGCAGCGCCTCCTCTAGCGGGAGTCCCGGGGAGCTGTTTTTT.